Shown below are 15 T cell receptor beta chains from a single sample sequenced in a study of regulatory T cells in long-lasting Graves disease. The authors built TCR beta libraries using iRepertoire HTBI primers and Arm-PCR of CDR3 regions. TCRdb processed the multiplex PCR reads anew with MiXCR; each CDR3 protein has one entry. Counted here are approximately 690,000 distinct CDR3 sequences, 30% occurring once; the ten biggest clones make up roughly 40%. Documented time point: persistent/refractory GD, antithyroid drugs over 5 years with positive TRAb. Isolated PBMC RNA provided the starting material for the TCR library. Sequenced material: peripheral blood mononuclear cells (PBMCs), taken when the disease was refractory, from a patient treated with antithyroid drugs. These receptors were taken from a female donor with Graves disease.

J is TRBJ2-5 and V is TRBV29-1; 11 positions agree with TRBD2. The CDR3 has 16 residues. The germline V gene has CDR1 SQVTM and CDR2 ANQGSEA. Trimming removed 4 bases from V and 3 bases from J; junction bases left unmatched: 10. This CDR3 is CSVAESLAGVKETQYF. CDR3 sequence (DNA): TGCAGCGTTGCCGAGTCACTAGCGGGAGTTAAAGAGACCCAGTACTTC.

In regard to this clonotype: A much larger clone differs from this one at a single base, so this may be a read error. This chain connects TRBV6-5 to TRBJ1-1, with D hard to call. This CDR3 has 13 residues. Trimming removed 0 bases from V and 4 bases from J, with 6 bases in between. Germline V CDR1 and CDR2: MNHEY, SVGAGI. For the CDR3, the DNA is TGTGCCAGCAGTTACTCGAGTAGCACTGAAGCTTTCTTT. Residues: CASSYSSSTEAFF.

Comment on this clonotype: One end of the junction does not line up with germline, which may come from a read error. The genes are TRBV7-7 and TRBJ2-7; 8 positions match TRBD1. The CDR3 has 15 residues. The germline V gene encodes CDR1 SSHAT and CDR2 FNYEAQ (reference sequence). The CDR3 DNA reads TGTGCTAGCAGCCAATGGACAGGGCACTCCTACGAGCAGTACTTC. Amino acid sequence: CASSQWTGHSYEQYF.

This clonotype was counted ten times or more. The chain uses TRBV2 and TRBJ2-7; tentatively, D is TRBD1 or TRBD2 (5 bases each). The CDR3 sequence is 15 residues long. CDR1 SNHLY and CDR2 FYNNEI come from the germline V gene. V lost 7 bases and J 3 bases, leaving 19 bases between the germline ends. The DNA of the CDR3 is TGTGCCAGCAACGAGGGAACAGGTATTAGCTACGAGCAGTACTTC. This sequence encodes CASNEGTGISYEQYF.

The chain joins TRBV28 to TRBJ1-6, with D perhaps matching TRBD1 (6 bases). This CDR3 comprises 18 residues. Trimming cost V 0 bases and J 3 bases, with 15 bases left between them. Germline V lookup: CDR1 MDHEN, CDR2 SYDVKM. CDR3 DNA: TGTGCCAGCAGTTTATGGGTGGGGGGGCCCGACTATAATTCACCCCTCCACTTT. Translating it yields CASSLWVGGPDYNSPLHF. Complete variable domain (other parts from reference TRBV28 and TRBJ1-6): DVKVTQSSRYLVKRTGEKVFLECVQDMDHENMFWYRQDPGLGLRLIYFSYDVKMKEKGDIPEGYSVSREKKERFSLILESASTNQTSMYLCASSLWVGGPDYNSPLHFGNGTRLTVT.

Remarks on this clonotype: This could be a read error, since a much larger clone is one nucleotide away. The CDR3 reads CASGGDTEAFF. CDR3 in DNA: TGTGCCAGCGGGGGGGACACTGAAGCTTTCTTT. V gene TRBV3-1 combines with J gene TRBJ1-1; D perhaps matches TRBD1 (5 bases). This CDR3 spans 11 amino acids. With 8 bases removed from V and 3 bases from J, the gap between germline ends came to 7 bases. The V gene's germline CDR1 is LGHDT and CDR2 YNNKEL (reference sequence).

The chain links TRBV3-1 to TRBJ1-2; D ambiguous. Trimming removed 0 bases from V and 4 bases from J, with 12 bases in between. Per the germline V gene, CDR1 is LGHDT and CDR2 is YNNKEL (reference sequence). CDR3 length: 15 residues. This CDR3 is CASSQDSGQAYGYTF. CDR3 in DNA: TGTGCCAGCAGCCAAGATTCCGGGCAGGCCTATGGCTACACCTTC.

V is TRBV29-1 and J is TRBJ1-2, with a tentative D call TRBD1 (6 bases). Trimming took off 4 bases at V and 6 bases at J, with 15 bases between the two ends. The CDR3 runs 13 residues. The germline V gene encodes CDR1 SQVTM and CDR2 ANQGSEA. The CDR3 DNA reads TGCAGCGTTGTATTGCTACAGGGCCATGGCTACACCTTC. This codes for CSVVLLQGHGYTF. Looking up the rest from reference TRBV29-1 and TRBJ1-2 gives the full variable domain: SAVISQKPSRDICQRGTSLTIQCQVDSQVTMMFWYRQQPGQSLTLIATANQGSEATYESGFVIDKFPISRPNLTFSTLTVSNMSPEDSSIYLCSVVLLQGHGYTFGSGTRLTVV.

The chain is built from TRBV7-3 and TRBJ2-2; tentative D call: TRBD2 (5 bases). Germline assignment: CDR1 SGHTA and CDR2 FQGTGA. V was pared by 6 bases and J by 7 bases, with 18 bases between. The CDR3 loop spans 15 amino acids. The CDR3 spells CASSLIDLAGGELFF. CDR3 bases: TGTGCCAGCAGTCTCATAGACCTCGCGGGCGGGGAGCTGTTTTTT.

The chain combines TRBV25-1 with TRBJ2-2, with TRBD2 matching over 14 bases. V trimming: 8 bases; J trimming: 7 bases; junction bases outside the gene matches: 18. CDR3 length: 19 amino acids. Germline V gives CDR1 MGHDK, CDR2 SYGVNS. DNA of the CDR3: TGTGCCAGCTCCTTAGGACTAGCGGGAGGCCCCTGGTGGGGCGGGGAGCTGTTTTTT. As protein: CASSLGLAGGPWWGGELFF.

There are a few counts of this clonotype. This chain joins TRBV12-3 or TRBV12-4 and TRBJ1-1; weak D call: TRBD1 (5 bases). The CDR3 has 15 amino acids. V was shortened by 2 bases and J by 10 bases, with 20 bases between the two germline ends. For the CDR3, the DNA is TGTGCCAGCAGTTTAAGAGGGACCATCCATAAGGGAGCTTTCTTT. Translation: CASSLRGTIHKGAFF.

This clonotype was seen at least ten times. The chain uses TRBV2 and TRBJ2-7, with 7 bases aligning to TRBD1. Germline trimming cut 3 bases from V and 5 bases from J; bases unmatched to any gene: 7. Germline V gene data show CDR1 as SNHLY and CDR2 as FYNNEI. This CDR3 comprises 14 residues. As DNA, the CDR3 is TGTGCCAGCAGTGAGGGTGGACAGGCCCACGAGCAGTACTTC. It yields the protein CASSEGGQAHEQYF. Full variable domain (outside the CDR3, taken from reference TRBV2 and TRBJ2-7): EPEVTQTPSHQVTQMGQEVILRCVPISNHLYFYWYRQILGQKVEFLVSFYNNEISEKSEIFDDQFSVERPDGSNFTLKIRSTKLEDSAMYFCASSEGGQAHEQYFGPGTRLTVT.

This clonotype was counted many times. The CDR3 spells CASSERTGTGGETQYF. As DNA, the CDR3 is TGTGCCAGCAGTGAAAGGACCGGGACAGGGGGAGAGACCCAGTACTTC. The J gene is TRBJ2-5, the V gene TRBV6-1; 11 nucleotides line up with TRBD1. Germline CDR1 and CDR2: MNHNS and SASEGT. This CDR3 contains 16 residues. The V gene end was trimmed by 2 bases and the J gene end by 4 bases; junction bases not matched to a gene: 6.

The gene calls are TRBV5-6 and TRBJ1-2; tentatively, D is TRBD1 (6 bases). The germline gives CDR1 SGHDT, CDR2 YYEEEE. CDR3 size: 15 residues. The V and J ends lost 4 bases and 3 bases respectively, with 16 bases between them. Written as DNA, the CDR3 is TGTGCCAGCAGCCTAAGGACAGTACAGGACTATGGCTACACCTTC. Encoded protein: CASSLRTVQDYGYTF. The full variable domain, with the rest looked up from reference TRBV5-6 and TRBJ1-2, is DAGVTQSPTHLIKTRGQQVTLRCSPKSGHDTVSWYQQALGQGPQFIFQYYEEEERQRGNFPDRFSGHQFPNYSSELNVNALLLGDSALYLCASSLRTVQDYGYTFGSGTRLTVV.

The chain couples TRBV7-9 to TRBJ1-2; D is ambiguous. Trimming shortened V by 5 bases and J by 0 bases, and 10 bases separated the two germline ends. Germline CDR1 is SEHNR and CDR2 is FQNEAQ (reference sequence). This CDR3 comprises 14 residues. CDR3 region: CASSRVQTNYGYTF. CDR3 bases: TGTGCCAGCAGCCGGGTCCAGACTAACTATGGCTACACCTTC.